The clone carrying this T cell receptor beta chain was recorded once. Its antigen is as yet unknown. Treatment indicated: around 19 received Ad26.COV2.S at low or high dose, single or two shots; roughly five received placebo; per-sample allocation not given. All samples were drawn on day 63, counting from the first vaccine or placebo injection. This sample is part of a study of Ad26.COV2.S vaccination and SARS-CoV-2 variants. Regarding the study as a whole: It was reported that spike-specific CD8+ and CD4+ T cell responses were substantially broad after vaccination.

The method was immunoSEQ multiplex PCR; TCRdb's version includes in-frame clones alone and lacks a portion of them. Of approximately 240,000 clones listed, more than 75% are singletons. Germline-derived CDR1 and CDR2 are MNHEY and SMNVEV (reference sequence). There are 12 residues in the CDR3. Trimming removed 4 bases from V and 0 bases from J, with 3 bases in between. The sequence was obtained from a person aged 18-60 years who received the Ad26.COV2.S COVID-19 vaccine or a placebo. The input for sequencing was peripheral blood, taken in a trial of Ad26.COV2.S vaccine versus placebo. This sequence joins TRBV27 and TRBJ1-1, with D uncertain. The CDR3 DNA reads as TGTGCCAGCAGTTCGGTGAACACTGAAGCTTTCTTT. Its protein product is CASSSVNTEAFF.